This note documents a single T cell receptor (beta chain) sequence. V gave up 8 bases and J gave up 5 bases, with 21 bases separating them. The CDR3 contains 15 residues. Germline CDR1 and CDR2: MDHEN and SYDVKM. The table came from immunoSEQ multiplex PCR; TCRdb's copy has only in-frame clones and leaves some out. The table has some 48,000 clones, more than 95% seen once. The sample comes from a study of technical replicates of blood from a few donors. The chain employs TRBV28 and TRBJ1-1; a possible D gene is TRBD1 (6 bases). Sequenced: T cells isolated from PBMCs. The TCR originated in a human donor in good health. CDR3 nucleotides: TGTGCCAGCTTATTGGGGGCCCTGGGGATAACTGAAGCTTTCTTT. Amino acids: CASLLGALGITEAFF.